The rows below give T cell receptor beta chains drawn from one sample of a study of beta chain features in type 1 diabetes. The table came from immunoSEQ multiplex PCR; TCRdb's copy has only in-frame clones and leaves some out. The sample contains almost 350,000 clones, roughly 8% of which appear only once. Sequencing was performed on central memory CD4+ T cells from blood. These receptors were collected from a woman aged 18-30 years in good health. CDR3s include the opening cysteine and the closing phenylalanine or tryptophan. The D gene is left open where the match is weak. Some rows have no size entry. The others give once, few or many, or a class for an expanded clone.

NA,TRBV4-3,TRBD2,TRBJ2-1,CASSRGTGTRVNEQFF,TGCGCCAGCAGCCGAGGAACCGGGACTAGGGTCAATGAGCAGTTCTTC
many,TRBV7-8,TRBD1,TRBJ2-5,CASSFLGQGMETQYF,TGTGCCAGCAGTTTCCTGGGACAGGGTATGGAGACCCAGTACTTC
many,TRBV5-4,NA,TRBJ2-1,CASSSWQGSNEQFF,TGTGCCAGCAGCTCGTGGCAGGGTTCCAATGAGCAGTTCTTC
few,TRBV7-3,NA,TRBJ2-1,CASSLVPYNEQFF,TGTGCCAGCAGCTTAGTGCCATACAATGAGCAGTTCTTC
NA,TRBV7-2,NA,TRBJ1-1,CASSLIQDTEAFF,TGTGCCAGCAGCTTAATACAGGACACTGAAGCTTTCTTT
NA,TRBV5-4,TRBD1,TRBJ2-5,CASSRDRREQYF,TGTGCCAGCAGCAGGGACAGGAGGGAGCAGTACTTC
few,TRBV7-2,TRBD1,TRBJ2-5,CASLSGGRETQYF,TGTGCCAGCCTTTCAGGGGGTCGAGAGACCCAGTACTTC
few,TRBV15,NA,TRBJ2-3,CATSGEDPAAAYF,TGTGCCACCAGCGGAGAGGACCCGGCGGCTGCGTATTTT
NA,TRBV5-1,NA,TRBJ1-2,CASSLGQNYGYTF,TGCGCCAGCAGCTTGGGACAGAACTATGGCTACACCTTC
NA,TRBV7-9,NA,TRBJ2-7,CASTRDQGGYYEQYF,TGTGCCAGCACTCGGGACCAAGGGGGATACTACGAGCAGTACTTC